The 17 T cell receptor beta chains presented below share a single source sample, sequenced in a study of CD8+CD57+ T cells in acquired aplastic anemia. Genomic DNA was employed as the template in profiling TCR beta VDJ and CDR3. TCRdb recomputed calls from the reads with MiXCR, one row per CDR3 protein. The table lists some 290,000 distinct CDR3 sequences, around 60% of them singletons. Material for sequencing was sorted CD4+, CD8+, or CD8+CD57+ T cells (not recorded which) from PBMCs. Source of these receptors: a human donor with severe aplastic anemia or a healthy control (not recorded which).

This clonotype came up once. This may come from a read error, since a much larger clone is one base off. The CDR3 ends on some other residue instead of the conserved phenylalanine or tryptophan, so this is likely a read error. V is TRBV6-4 and J is TRBJ2-2, with 12 nucleotides matching TRBD2. The CDR3 has 17 amino acids. J gave up 0 bases and V 6 bases, and 5 bases lay outside the gene matches. Germline assignment: CDR1 MRHNA and CDR2 SNTAGT. Written as DNA, the CDR3 is TGTGCCAGCAGCGCACTAGCGGGGGGACCGAACACCGGGGAGCTGTTTTCT. Its protein is CASSALAGGPNTGELFS.

This clonotype showed up just a few times. The chain recombines TRBV5-1 with TRBJ1-2, with D possibly TRBD1 on 6 matching bases. The CDR3 totals 14 residues. V lost 4 bases and J 9 bases, leaving 19 bases between the germline ends. Germline V CDR1 and CDR2: SGHRS, YFSETQ. DNA of the CDR3: TGCGCCAGCAGCGGGGACATAGGGGTTGGTAGCTACACCTTC. It encodes CASSGDIGVGSYTF.

V gene TRBV9 combines with J gene TRBJ2-5; 9 nucleotides align to TRBD2. Germline V gives CDR1 SGDLS, CDR2 YYNGEE. Germline trimming cut 5 bases from V and 4 bases from J; bases unmatched to any gene: 9. CDR3 length: 15 residues. The CDR3 region has the DNA TGTGCCAGCAGTGGGGGTAGCGGGGGTCGAGAGACCCAGTACTTC. Protein sequence: CASSGGSGGRETQYF.

This clonotype was observed a few times. The chain combines TRBV9 with TRBJ2-7, with D uncertain. The CDR3 sequence is 12 residues long. V was pared by 0 bases and J by 7 bases, with 8 bases between. Germline CDR1 and CDR2: SGDLS and YYNGEE. CDR3 DNA: TGTGCCAGCAGCGTAGTGGGTGGGGAGCAGTACTTC. This translates into CASSVVGGEQYF.

The chain recombines TRBV20-1 with TRBJ1-4; D call uncertain. The V and J ends lost 7 bases and 5 bases respectively, with 8 bases between them. The CDR3 is made up of 11 amino acids. Germline V gene sequence: CDR1 DFQATT, CDR2 SNEGSKA (reference sequence). Here the CDR3 DNA reads TGCAGTGTTCTCGCGAATGAAAAACTGTTTTTT. Its translation: CSVLANEKLFF.

The V gene is TRBV20-1, the J gene TRBJ2-7; 12 positions agree with TRBD2. The germline gives CDR1 DFQATT, CDR2 SNEGSKA (reference sequence). This CDR3 comprises 15 residues. V lost 3 bases to trimming and J lost 2 bases; unmatched junction nucleotides: 5. The CDR3 here is CSAREASGGAYEQYF. The CDR3, as DNA: TGCAGTGCTAGGGAGGCTAGCGGGGGGGCCTACGAGCAGTACTTC.

This clonotype occurred a few times. The V call is TRBV9, the J call TRBJ1-4, with 9 nucleotides matching TRBD1. The CDR3 contains 19 residues. V gave up 0 bases and J gave up 7 bases; unmatched junction bases: 16. The V gene's germline CDR1 is SGDLS and CDR2 YYNGEE. In DNA, the CDR3 is TGTGCCAGCAGCGTAGGGCCGGGGACAGGGTATCTGTTGATTGAAAAACTGTTTTTT. This codes for CASSVGPGTGYLLIEKLFF.

The chain is built from TRBV10-3 and TRBJ2-3; D remains unclear. The CDR3 consists of 11 residues. The V and J ends lost 10 bases and 2 bases respectively, with 7 bases between them. Germline CDR1 reads ENHRY; CDR2 reads SYGVKD. The CDR3, as DNA: TGTGCCACGACCGACACAGATACGCAGTATTTT. Translated, it gives CATTDTDTQYF.

This chain joins TRBV20-1 and TRBJ1-1, with D unresolved. The CDR3 runs to 15 residues. CDR1 and CDR2 from the germline V gene are DFQATT and SNEGSKA (reference sequence). The germline V and J ends were trimmed by 0 bases and 5 bases, with 16 bases remaining between them. Here the CDR3 reads CSARDPGSVGTEAFF. In DNA form, the CDR3 reads TGCAGTGCTAGAGATCCAGGAAGTGTAGGGACTGAAGCTTTCTTT.

The chain couples TRBV20-1 to TRBJ1-6, with 12 nucleotides matching TRBD1. The germline CDR1 and CDR2 sequences are DFQATT and SNEGSKA (reference sequence). V gave up 6 bases and J gave up 6 bases; unmatched junction bases: 9. CDR3 length: 16 residues. The DNA for the CDR3 is TGCAGTGCATACTCCGGGACAGGGGGCTCTAATTCACCCCTCCACTTT. This translates into CSAYSGTGGSNSPLHF.

This clonotype was detected ten times or more. This chain joins TRBV3-1 and TRBJ1-3; the D is unclear. Germline loops: CDR1 LGHDT, CDR2 YNNKEL (reference sequence). V was trimmed by 1 base and J by 6 bases, leaving 10 bases between them. The CDR3 runs to 14 residues. CDR3 loop: CASSQGGFANTIYF. For the CDR3, the DNA is TGTGCCAGCAGCCAAGGCGGGTTTGCAAACACCATATATTTT.

This clonotype has at least ten counts. The CDR3 is CASSVSGGPYEQYF. CDR3 DNA sequence: TGTGCCAGCAGTGTCAGCGGGGGCCCCTACGAGCAGTACTTC. The chain has TRBV12-3 or TRBV12-4 and TRBJ2-7; 8 bases fit TRBD2. The V and J ends lost 5 bases and 2 bases, in that order; junction bases with no gene match: 5. The CDR3 extends over 14 amino acids.

This clonotype was counted at least ten times. The V and J genes are TRBV6-2 or TRBV6-3 and TRBJ1-2, with a possible D match to TRBD1 (6 bases). Germline V lookup: CDR1 MNHEY, CDR2 SVGEGT. The CDR3 is made up of 14 amino acids. The ends were cut back, 4 bases at V and 4 bases at J, with 13 bases in the middle. The CDR3 is CASSSYGGGYGYTF. The DNA for the CDR3 is TGTGCCAGCAGTTCCTACGGGGGCGGCTATGGCTACACCTTC.

The CDR3 nucleotides read TGTGCCAGCAGCCCTTCCCGGGATAGCAATCAGCCCCAGCATTTT. Its translation: CASSPSRDSNQPQHF. The rearrangement links TRBV7-3 to TRBJ1-5; D gene uncertain. CDR3 size: 15 residues. Germline CDR1 reads SGHTA; CDR2 reads FQGTGA. The V end lost 5 bases, the J end lost 0 bases, and 11 bases lay between the germline ends.

The table lists this clonotype with many counts. The V and J genes are TRBV15 and TRBJ1-1; D gene ambiguous. Germline lookup yields CDR1 LNHNV and CDR2 YYDKDF (reference sequence). CDR3 length: 14 residues. Trimming left V 0 bases short and J 3 bases short, with 8 bases between. The CDR3: CATSRDLEDTEAFF. CDR3 nucleotides: TGTGCCACCAGCAGAGATCTGGAGGACACTGAAGCTTTCTTT.

The chain joins TRBV20-1 to TRBJ2-3, with 14 bases fitting TRBD2. After removal of 5 bases from V and 5 bases from J, the junction contained 6 bases not matched to a gene. The CDR3 contains 15 residues. Looked up from germline, CDR1 is DFQATT and CDR2 is SNEGSKA (reference sequence). The CDR3 DNA follows: TGCAGTGCTTCCGGACTAGCGGGGGGACGAGATACGCAGTATTTT. Translated, it gives CSASGLAGGRDTQYF.

This clonotype was seen repeatedly, ten times or more. The chain has TRBV12-3 or TRBV12-4 and TRBJ2-1; 9 bases map to TRBD1. V shed 3 bases, J shed 9 bases, and the junction held 6 bases outside the gene matches. The CDR3 contains 14 residues. CDR3 sequence (DNA): TGTGCCAGCAGTTTGGGACAGGGCACTTCTGAGCAGTTCTTC. Translating it yields CASSLGQGTSEQFF.